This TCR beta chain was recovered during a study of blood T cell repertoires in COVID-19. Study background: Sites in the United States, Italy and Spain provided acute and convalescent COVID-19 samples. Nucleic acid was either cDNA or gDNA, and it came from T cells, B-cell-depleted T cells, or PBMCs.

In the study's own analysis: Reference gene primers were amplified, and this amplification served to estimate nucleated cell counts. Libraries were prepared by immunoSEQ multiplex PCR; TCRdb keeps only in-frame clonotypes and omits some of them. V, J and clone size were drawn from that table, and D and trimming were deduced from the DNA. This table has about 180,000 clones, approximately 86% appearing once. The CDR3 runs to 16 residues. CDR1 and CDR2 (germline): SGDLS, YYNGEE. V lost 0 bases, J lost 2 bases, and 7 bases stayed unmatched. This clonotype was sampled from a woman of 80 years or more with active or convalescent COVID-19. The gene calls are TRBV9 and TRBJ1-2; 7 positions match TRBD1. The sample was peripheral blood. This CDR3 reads CASSVGGGPLNYGYTF. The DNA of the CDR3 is TGTGCCAGCAGCGTAGGAGGGGGCCCTTTAAACTATGGCTACACCTTC.